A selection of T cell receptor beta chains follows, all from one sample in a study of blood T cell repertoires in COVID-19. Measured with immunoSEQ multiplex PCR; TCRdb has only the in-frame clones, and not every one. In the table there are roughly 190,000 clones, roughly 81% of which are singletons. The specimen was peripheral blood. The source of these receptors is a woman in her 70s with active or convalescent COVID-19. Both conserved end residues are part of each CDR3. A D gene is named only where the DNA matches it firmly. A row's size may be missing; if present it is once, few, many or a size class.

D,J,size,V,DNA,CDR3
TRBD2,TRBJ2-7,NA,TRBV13,TGTGCCAGCAGTACATATCGACTAGCGGAGAACTACGAGCAGTACTTC,CASSTYRLAENYEQYF
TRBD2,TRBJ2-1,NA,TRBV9,TGTGCCAGCAGCCTAGTGCCTAGCGGGAGATATGAGCAGTTCTTC,CASSLVPSGRYEQFF
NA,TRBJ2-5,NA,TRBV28,TGTGCCAGCAGTCCCCATTCTTCAGAGGCGGAGACCCAGTACTTC,CASSPHSSEAETQYF
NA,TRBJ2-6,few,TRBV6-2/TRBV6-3,TGTGCCAGCAGCAGAGGAGGTGGGGCCAACGTCCTGACTTTC,CASSRGGGANVLTF
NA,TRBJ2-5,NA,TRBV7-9,TGTGCCAGCAGCCAGAATGAAGAGACCCAGTACTTC,CASSQNEETQYF
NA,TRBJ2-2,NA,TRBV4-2,TGTGCCAGCAGCACCTCCAGGGGAAGGACCGGGGAGCTGTTTTTT,CASSTSRGRTGELFF
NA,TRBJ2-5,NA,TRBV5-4,TGTGCCAGCAGCCGTCGACAATCTGGCCAAGAGACCCAGTACTTC,CASSRRQSGQETQYF
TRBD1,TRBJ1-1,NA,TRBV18,TGTGCCAGCTCCTCCGGGACAGGGCCGAACACTGAAGCTTTCTTT,CASSSGTGPNTEAFF
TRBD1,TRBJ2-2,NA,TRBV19,TGTGCCAGTGGGACAGGGGGCCGAAACACCGGGGAGCTGTTTTTT,CASGTGGRNTGELFF
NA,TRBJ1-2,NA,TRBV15,TGTGCCACCGCCACCACAGGGAACTATGGCTACACCTTC,CATATTGNYGYTF
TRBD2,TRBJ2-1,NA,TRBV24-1,TGTGCCACCAGTGAAGCCGGGACTAGCGGGTCCTTACAGCAGTTCTTC,CATSEAGTSGSLQQFF
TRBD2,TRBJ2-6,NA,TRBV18,TGTGCCAGCTCTCGGGGGCCTAGCGGGATTGCCGGGGCCAACGTCCTGACTTTC,CASSRGPSGIAGANVLTF